These 26 T cell receptor beta chains share one sample of origin, sequenced in a study of graft-versus-host responses after intestinal transplantation. No antigen is known for these receptors. The method was immunoSEQ multiplex PCR; TCRdb's version includes in-frame clones alone and lacks a portion of them. This table has tens of thousands of clones, over 70% appearing once. This material consisted of unstimulated CD4+ T cells sorted from spleen or lymph node cells, taken before transplant. These TCRs come from a human donor who was the organ donor for an intestinal transplant.

The chain carries TRBV7-9 and TRBJ1-4, with 8 bases matching TRBD1. V was clipped by 1 base and J by 3 bases; unmatched bases: 7. The CDR3 contains 17 residues. Germline V gives CDR1 SEHNR, CDR2 FQNEAQ (reference sequence). The CDR3 spells CASSLGWQGAANEKLFF. In DNA form, the CDR3 reads TGTGCCAGCAGCTTAGGCTGGCAGGGGGCGGCTAATGAAAAACTGTTTTTT.

This clone was picked up one time. This chain links TRBV7-3 with TRBJ2-5; possibly TRBD1 for D (5 bases). The CDR3 consists of 14 residues. V lost 3 bases, J lost 7 bases, and 15 bases lay in between. Germline V gene lookup returns CDR1 SGHTA and CDR2 FQGTGA. The CDR3, as DNA: TGTGCCAGCAGCTTTTTTCAAGGGGAAGCGACCCAGTACTTC. This sequence encodes CASSFFQGEATQYF.

The CDR3 sequence: CASSSTLEAFF. The CDR3 nucleotides are TGTGCCAGCTCATCGACACTTGAAGCTTTCTTT. The chain joins TRBV18 to TRBJ1-1, with D unresolved. With 5 bases removed from V and 7 bases from J, the gap between germline ends came to 8 bases. CDR3 length: 11 residues. The germline V gene has CDR1 KGHSH and CDR2 LQKENI.

Only one count was recorded for this clone. The gene calls are TRBV2 and TRBJ2-1; 11 positions match TRBD2. Losses at the gene ends were 6 bases for V and 6 bases for J; bases not matched to a gene: 7. This CDR3 is built from 15 residues. Germline V gene data show CDR1 as SNHLY and CDR2 as FYNNEI. The CDR3 is CASRATSGAGNEQFF. CDR3 DNA: TGTGCCAGCAGGGCGACTAGCGGGGCAGGCAATGAGCAGTTCTTC.

The gene calls are TRBV10-3 and TRBJ2-2, with 9 nucleotides matching TRBD1. The CDR3 is 12 amino acids. Trimming took 10 bases from V and 7 from J; bases not matched to a gene: 4. CDR1 is ENHRY, CDR2 SYGVKD, per germline. The CDR3 coding sequence is TGTGCCAGCGGACAGGGGAACGGGGAGCTGTTTTTT. Encoded protein: CASGQGNGELFF.

The genes are TRBV11-2 and TRBJ1-2; possibly TRBD1 for D (5 bases). CDR1 SGHAT and CDR2 FQNNGV come from the germline V gene. This CDR3 comprises 15 residues. Trimming took 3 bases from V and 2 from J, leaving 13 bases between them. The DNA for the CDR3 is TGTGCCAGCAGCTTCGGCGGGGGGGGGAACTATGGCTACACCTTC. It encodes CASSFGGGGNYGYTF.

CDR3 nucleotide sequence: TGTGCCAGCAGCTCTAGGGGGGGACAGGGGTTTGGCTACACCTTC. Amino acid sequence: CASSSRGGQGFGYTF. This chain joins TRBV7-2 and TRBJ1-2, with 10 positions matching TRBD1. The V segment lost 4 bases and the J segment 7 bases; nucleotides outside the gene matches: 9. Germline loops: CDR1 SGHTA, CDR2 FQGNSA. The CDR3 is 15 residues long.

The J gene is TRBJ2-3, the V gene TRBV28; 8 nucleotides agree with TRBD1. The CDR3 loop spans 15 amino acids. Trimming at V came to 7 bases and at J to 8 bases, leaving 14 bases not matched to a gene. The V gene's germline CDR1 is MDHEN and CDR2 SYDVKM. In nucleotides, the CDR3 is TGTGCCAGCATAAGGACAGGGAGAGCATTGGGTACGCAGTATTTT. Translated: CASIRTGRALGTQYF.

The chain's CDR3 is CSVQQSYNSPLHF. CDR3 DNA sequence: TGCAGCGTTCAACAGTCCTATAATTCACCCCTCCACTTT. V gene TRBV29-1 combines with J gene TRBJ1-6, with no clear D. The CDR3 covers 13 residues. The ends were cut back, 5 bases at V and 1 base at J, with 6 bases in the middle. The germline gives CDR1 SQVTM, CDR2 ANQGSEA.

The chain couples TRBV25-1 to TRBJ2-3, with D unclear. Trimming shortened V by 3 bases and J by 3 bases, and 10 bases separated the two germline ends. Germline V gene sequence: CDR1 MGHDK, CDR2 SYGVNS. The CDR3 is 14 amino acids. CDR3 sequence (DNA): TGTGCCAGCAGTGACCCCACATGGACAGATACGCAGTATTTT. Protein sequence: CASSDPTWTDTQYF.

The chain links TRBV2 to TRBJ1-2; TRBD1 agrees at 10 bases. V was clipped by 8 bases and J by 4 bases; unmatched bases: 4. Germline V CDR1 and CDR2: SNHLY, FYNNEI. The CDR3 is 13 amino acids. The CDR3 here is CASGRDRGYGYTF. As DNA, the CDR3 is TGTGCCAGCGGAAGGGACAGGGGCTATGGCTACACCTTC. The complete variable domain, with remaining parts taken from reference TRBV2 and TRBJ1-2, reads EPEVTQTPSHQVTQMGQEVILRCVPISNHLYFYWYRQILGQKVEFLVSFYNNEISEKSEIFDDQFSVERPDGSNFTLKIRSTKLEDSAMYFCASGRDRGYGYTFGSGTRLTVV.

V usage is TRBV9 and J usage is TRBJ1-2, with 7 bases fitting TRBD1. J gave up 4 bases and V 0 bases, and 0 bases lay outside the gene matches. Germline lookup yields CDR1 SGDLS and CDR2 YYNGEE. The CDR3 spans 13 residues. The CDR3 DNA reads as TGTGCCAGCAGCGTAGGGACAGGCTATGGCTACACCTTC. This gives the protein CASSVGTGYGYTF.

This chain uses TRBV19 with TRBJ2-1; tentatively, D is TRBD2 (6 bases). Trimming pared 3 bases from V and 5 bases from J, leaving 14 bases between. CDR3 length equals 15 residues. Looked up from germline, CDR1 is LNHDA and CDR2 is SQIVND (reference sequence). The CDR3 coding sequence is TGTGCCAGTAGTATCACACAGGACTATGACAATGAGCAGTTCTTC. It codes for CASSITQDYDNEQFF. The full variable domain, with the rest looked up from reference TRBV19 and TRBJ2-1, is DGGITQSPKYLFRKEGQNVTLSCEQNLNHDAMYWYRQDPGQGLRLIYYSQIVNDFQKGDIAEGYSVSREKKESFPLTVTSAQKNPTAFYLCASSITQDYDNEQFFGPGTRLTVL.

V is TRBV20-1 and J is TRBJ2-7; TRBD1 might be the D (6 bases). This CDR3 contains 11 residues. The V gene lost 4 bases and the J gene lost 6 bases, with 10 bases spanning the gap. Germline assignment: CDR1 DFQATT and CDR2 SNEGSKA (reference sequence). CDR3: CSATGVGEQYV. The CDR3 nucleotides are TGCAGTGCTACAGGGGTCGGCGAGCAGTACGTC.

The chain links TRBV10-1 to TRBJ2-1, with 13 positions matching TRBD2. CDR1 and CDR2 (germline): WNHNN, SYGVQD (reference sequence). This CDR3 is built from 17 residues. J gave up 2 bases and V 3 bases, and 4 bases lay outside the gene matches. The CDR3 DNA sequence: TGCGCCAGCAGTGACTCCGGACTAGCGGGGGCCTACAATGAGCAGTTCTTC. This encodes CASSDSGLAGAYNEQFF.

The chain carries TRBV5-4 and TRBJ2-1; maybe TRBD1 (6 bases). CDR1 SGHNT and CDR2 YYREEE come from the germline V gene (reference sequence). The V end was cut by 4 bases, the J end by 9 bases, with 11 bases between. CDR3 length equals 12 residues. The CDR3 bases are TGTGCCAGCAGCGCCAGGGGATCTGAGCAGTTCTTC. The encoded protein is CASSARGSEQFF.

The genes are TRBV15 and TRBJ1-1; the match to TRBD1 covers 7 bases. The V gene's germline CDR1 is LNHNV and CDR2 YYDKDF (reference sequence). The CDR3 runs 15 residues. J lost 9 bases, V lost 1 base, and 11 bases had no gene match. CDR3 bases: TGTGCCACCAGCAGAGGTAGTGGCAGGGGGGTACAAGCTTTCTTT. Amino acids: CATSRGSGRGVQAFF.

CDR3 coding DNA: TGTGCCAGCAGCCTAGGGACAGGGAGAAAGAATGAGCAGTTCTTC. Its translation is CASSLGTGRKNEQFF. This chain links TRBV6-5 with TRBJ2-1; 9 positions match TRBD1. This CDR3 is built from 15 residues. The junction had 10 bases not matched to a gene; V was cut back by 6 bases and J by 7 bases. The germline V gene has CDR1 MNHEY and CDR2 SVGAGI.

This chain connects TRBV7-2 to TRBJ1-5; no clear D gene. Trimming shortened V by 1 base and J by 7 bases, and 17 bases separated the two germline ends. Germline CDR1 SGHTA, CDR2 FQGNSA. This CDR3 has 16 amino acids. Here the CDR3 reads CASSLGVGVGYQPQHF. CDR3 DNA: TGTGCCAGCAGCTTAGGAGTGGGAGTGGGTTACCAGCCCCAGCATTTT.

The chain joins TRBV6-1 to TRBJ1-3; D ambiguous. CDR3 size: 15 residues. The V end was cut by 4 bases, the J end by 2 bases, with 12 bases between. CDR1 is MNHNS and CDR2 is SASEGT in the germline V gene. The CDR3, as DNA: TGTGCCAGCAGTGCACAGAAGGGAGCTGGAAACACCATATATTTT. The encoded protein is CASSAQKGAGNTIYF.

The chain couples TRBV18 to TRBJ2-2, with unresolved D. Germline CDR1 KGHSH, CDR2 LQKENI. This CDR3 is 14 amino acids long. Trimming took off 4 bases at V and 2 bases at J, with 8 bases between the two ends. CDR3 sequence reads: CASSLQPNTGELFF. The CDR3 DNA reads TGTGCCAGCTCACTACAGCCTAACACCGGGGAGCTGTTTTTT. The full variable domain, with the rest looked up from reference TRBV18 and TRBJ2-2, is NAGVMQNPRHLVRRRGQEARLRCSPMKGHSHVYWYRQLPEEGLKFMVYLQKENIIDESGMPKERFSAEFPKEGPSILRIQQVVRGDSAAYFCASSLQPNTGELFFGEGSRLTVL.

The V gene is TRBV9, the J gene TRBJ1-6; 8 positions agree with TRBD1. V dropped 4 bases and J dropped 7; count of bases not matched to a gene: 4. Germline values: CDR1 SGDLS, CDR2 YYNGEE. This CDR3 is built from 14 residues. The CDR3 DNA sequence: TGTGCCAGCAGCCTGGACAGGGCGAATTCACCCCTCCACTTT. Translated: CASSLDRANSPLHF.

CDR3 loop: CASSLDRGQFYGYTF. As DNA, the CDR3 is TGTGCCAGCAGTCTAGACAGGGGGCAGTTCTATGGCTACACCTTC. The genes are TRBV28 and TRBJ1-2; 10 positions match TRBD1. In germline, CDR1 is MDHEN, CDR2 SYDVKM. The V and J ends lost 5 bases and 4 bases, in that order; junction bases with no gene match: 7. The CDR3 loop spans 15 amino acids.

The CDR3 bases are TGTGCCAGCGGCCAGACAGGGGCCCGGGATCAGCCCCAGCATTTT. This encodes CASGQTGARDQPQHF. The V gene is TRBV5-8, the J gene TRBJ1-5, with 8 bases aligning to TRBD1. This CDR3 spans 15 amino acids. The J segment lost 5 bases and the V segment lost 7 bases, leaving 11 bases of the junction unmatched. The V gene's germline CDR1 is SGHTS and CDR2 YDEGEE.

J is TRBJ1-5 and V is TRBV18, with 8 bases that match TRBD1. The CDR3 spans 15 residues. Germline CDR1 reads KGHSH; CDR2 reads LQKENI. Trimming removed 3 bases from V and 3 bases from J; junction bases left unmatched: 4. The CDR3 loop reads CASSPGTGLNQPQHF. The CDR3, as DNA: TGTGCCAGCTCACCGGGGACAGGACTCAATCAGCCCCAGCATTTT. The full variable domain, with the rest looked up from reference TRBV18 and TRBJ1-5, is NAGVMQNPRHLVRRRGQEARLRCSPMKGHSHVYWYRQLPEEGLKFMVYLQKENIIDESGMPKERFSAEFPKEGPSILRIQQVVRGDSAAYFCASSPGTGLNQPQHFGDGTRLSIL.

The chain combines TRBV5-4 with TRBJ2-1; no clear D gene. V lost 5 bases and J 0 bases, leaving 12 bases between the germline ends. From germline, CDR1 is SGHNT and CDR2 YYREEE (reference sequence). CDR3 length equals 15 residues. This chain's CDR3 is CASRPDIVSYNEQFF. CDR3 nucleotide sequence: TGTGCCAGCAGACCCGACATTGTCTCCTACAATGAGCAGTTCTTC.